A selection of T cell receptor beta chains follows, all from one sample in a study of T cell repertoires in cytomegalovirus infection. TCRdb used MiXCR to reprocess the reads, holding one entry per CDR3 protein. The sample lists more than 150,000 distinct CDR3 sequences, about 25% seen once, with roughly 11% in the top ten. The sequenced sample consisted of PBMCs. The receptor set was obtained from a human donor in good health (CMV status not recorded). Some clones in this sample may be carry-over from other donors' samples. Each CDR3 is given with its conserved first and last residue. Fields, in order: V gene, J gene, D gene, clone size, CDR3 DNA, CDR3 protein. D genes are given only for firm matches. A row's size may be missing; if present it is once, few, many or a size class.

V: TRBV7-2
J: TRBJ2-2
D: .
size: few
DNA: TGTGCCAGCAGCTTAATAACCGGGGAGCTGTTTTTT
CDR3: CASSLITGELFF

V: TRBV6-5
J: TRBJ1-2
D: .
size: few
DNA: TGTGCCAGCAGTTACTCGAGCTTGCGTGGCTACACCTTC
CDR3: CASSYSSLRGYTF

V: TRBV7-9
J: TRBJ1-1
D: .
size: many
DNA: TGTGCCAGCAGCTTACCGGGGAGCGTGATGAACACTGAAGCTTTCTTT
CDR3: CASSLPGSVMNTEAFF

V: TRBV7-2
J: TRBJ1-3
D: .
size: many
DNA: TGTGCCAGCAGCTTGCCAGGGGGAAACACCATATATTTT
CDR3: CASSLPGGNTIYF

V: TRBV6-5
J: TRBJ2-7
D: TRBD2
size: few
DNA: TGTGCCAGCAGACCGGGACTAGCGGGGGGCAGCGAGCAGTACTTC
CDR3: CASRPGLAGGSEQYF

V: TRBV2
J: TRBJ2-2
D: TRBD1
size: .
DNA: TGTGCCAGCAGTGAGACAGGGATCGGGGAGCTGTTTTTT
CDR3: CASSETGIGELFF

V: TRBV18
J: TRBJ2-7
D: TRBD1
size: .
DNA: TGTGCCAGCTCCGATACAGGGGACTCCTACGAGCAGTACTTC
CDR3: CASSDTGDSYEQYF

V: TRBV28
J: TRBJ1-1
D: TRBD1
size: .
DNA: TGTGCCAGCAGACCTCGTCCCCTGGGACAGCGCAACACTGAAGCTTTCTTT
CDR3: CASRPRPLGQRNTEAFF

V: TRBV7-2
J: TRBJ2-4
D: .
size: many
DNA: TGTGCCAGCAGCTTAGGGGGGACTCCCAGGTACTTC
CDR3: CASSLGGTPRYF

V: TRBV28
J: TRBJ2-7
D: .
size: many
DNA: TGTGCCAGCAGTTTACACAGGGTATACGAGCAGTACTTC
CDR3: CASSLHRVYEQYF

V: TRBV7-2
J: TRBJ2-1
D: .
size: .
DNA: TGTGCCAGCAGCTTAATGGGGGACACCTACAATGAGCAGTTCTTC
CDR3: CASSLMGDTYNEQFF

V: TRBV20-1
J: TRBJ2-7
D: TRBD2
size: few
DNA: TGCAGTGCTAGCCGGCCTAGCGGGAGGTACGAGCAGTACTTC
CDR3: CSASRPSGRYEQYF

V: TRBV12-3/TRBV12-4
J: TRBJ1-1
D: TRBD1
size: few
DNA: TGTGCCAGCAGAAGGACAGGGGGCTACACTGAAGCTTTCTTT
CDR3: CASRRTGGYTEAFF

V: TRBV28
J: TRBJ2-2
D: .
size: few
DNA: TGTGCCAGCAGCCTTGTAAGGAGCACCGGGGAGCTGTTTTTT
CDR3: CASSLVRSTGELFF

V: TRBV28
J: TRBJ1-5
D: .
size: many
DNA: TGTGCCAGCATCGGAAGATGGGGGCATCAGCCCCAGCATTTT
CDR3: CASIGRWGHQPQHF

V: TRBV20-1
J: TRBJ2-3
D: TRBD2
size: once
DNA: TGCAGTGCTACCAGCGGGGACACAGATACGCAGTATTTT
CDR3: CSATSGDTDTQYF

V: TRBV6-2/TRBV6-3
J: TRBJ1-1
D: TRBD1
size: few
DNA: TGTGCCAGCCGAAAACAGGGGTACACTGAAGCTTTCTTT
CDR3: CASRKQGYTEAFF

V: TRBV12-3/TRBV12-4
J: TRBJ2-7
D: .
size: many
DNA: TGTGCCAGCAGTAAGGGACTTTACGAGCAGTACTTC
CDR3: CASSKGLYEQYF